These T cell receptor beta chains were read from a single sample in a study of T-cell memory formation after mild COVID-19. Each CDR3 protein is one row after TCRdb ran MiXCR on the 5' RACE reads. Counted here are more than 300,000 distinct CDR3 sequences, approximately 13% occurring once; the ten biggest clones make up 22%. Sequencing was done on a sample of PBMCs or a T cell subset sorted from them (not recorded which). The receptors were sampled from a man between 18 and 35 years old who had mild COVID-19 (a few samples of this study predate the infection). Cell type and time point are not known. CDR3s include the opening cysteine and the closing phenylalanine or tryptophan. A D gene is named only where the DNA matches it firmly. Clone size, where shown, is once, few, many, or a class for clones that have expanded.

D gene	V gene	J gene	clone size	CDR3 protein	CDR3 DNA
TRBD1	TRBV5-1	TRBJ2-3	NA	CASTPGTGTDTQYF	TGCGCCAGCACCCCGGGGACAGGCACAGATACGCAGTATTTT
NA	TRBV4-2	TRBJ2-3	few	CASSQERGSDTQYF	TGTGCCAGCAGCCAAGAACGGGGCTCGGATACGCAGTATTTT
TRBD1	TRBV10-3	TRBJ2-2	few	CAIKIGQDANTGELFF	TGTGCCATAAAGATCGGACAGGACGCGAACACCGGGGAGCTGTTTTTT
NA	TRBV4-1	TRBJ1-1	few	CASSEGVSRTTEAFF	TGCGCCAGCAGCGAGGGGGTGAGCAGGACGACTGAAGCTTTCTTT
NA	TRBV7-9	TRBJ1-4	NA	CASSSGGNEKLFF	TGTGCCAGCAGCTCGGGCGGAAATGAAAAACTGTTTTTT
NA	TRBV5-5	TRBJ1-5	few	CASSTRPHQPQHF	TGTGCCAGCAGCACCCGTCCTCATCAGCCCCAGCATTTT
NA	TRBV6-5	TRBJ1-6	many	CASRLRSAAYNSPLHF	TGTGCCAGCAGATTACGATCTGCCGCTTATAATTCACCCCTCCACTTT
NA	TRBV12-3/TRBV12-4	TRBJ2-3	NA	CASSWRQSTDTQYF	TGTGCCAGCAGCTGGAGGCAATCCACAGATACGCAGTATTTT
TRBD2	TRBV3-1	TRBJ2-3	many	CASSRTSGGADTQYF	TGTGCCAGCAGCCGGACTAGCGGGGGGGCAGATACGCAGTATTTT
NA	TRBV2	TRBJ1-2	few	CASNLYGYTF	TGTGCCAGCAATCTCTATGGCTACACCTTC
NA	TRBV12-3/TRBV12-4	TRBJ2-5	NA	CASSPPLIGTQYF	TGTGCCAGCAGTCCACCGTTGATCGGGACCCAGTACTTC
NA	TRBV12-3/TRBV12-4	TRBJ1-1	NA	CASSFFVWGDGTEAFF	TGTGCCAGCAGTTTCTTTGTCTGGGGGGACGGCACTGAAGCTTTCTTT
NA	TRBV4-3	TRBJ1-2	many	CASSQGTGPGGYTF	TGCGCCAGCAGCCAAGGAACAGGTCCGGGTGGCTACACCTTC
TRBD1	TRBV6-6	TRBJ1-1	many	CASSYSSSGGSNTEAFF	TGTGCCAGCAGTTACTCGAGCTCAGGGGGTAGCAACACTGAAGCTTTCTTT
TRBD2	TRBV11-2	TRBJ2-1	few	CASSLGLSGGDFYNEQFF	TGTGCCAGCAGCTTAGGACTTAGCGGGGGGGATTTCTACAATGAGCAGTTCTTC
NA	TRBV6-6	TRBJ1-2	NA	CASSQVYGYTF	TGTGCCAGCAGTCAAGTGTATGGCTACACCTTC
TRBD1	TRBV4-2	TRBJ2-3	NA	CASSQPTNRGPADTQYF	TGTGCCAGCAGCCAACCCACTAACAGGGGGCCGGCAGATACGCAGTATTTT
NA	TRBV28	TRBJ1-2	NA	CASTLGGPRARGYTF	TGTGCCAGCACCCTCGGCGGGCCCCGGGCTAGGGGCTACACCTTC
NA	TRBV5-6	TRBJ2-3	few	CASSGQMQGNPDTQYF	TGTGCCAGCAGCGGGCAGATGCAGGGGAACCCAGATACGCAGTATTTT
NA	TRBV12-3/TRBV12-4	TRBJ2-7	few	CASSVGTPYEQYF	TGTGCCAGCAGTGTAGGGACACCCTACGAGCAGTACTTC
TRBD2	TRBV7-2	TRBJ2-5	few	CASSRTSGGIPETQYF	TGTGCCAGCAGCAGGACTAGCGGGGGGATACCAGAGACCCAGTACTTC
TRBD1	TRBV7-9	TRBJ1-6	few	CASRKGQGDSPLHF	TGTGCCAGCAGAAAAGGACAGGGAGATTCACCCCTCCACTTT
TRBD1	TRBV28	TRBJ1-4	NA	CASSSRQGGIEKLFF	TGTGCCAGCAGTTCCAGACAGGGAGGGATTGAAAAACTGTTTTTT
NA	TRBV20-1	TRBJ2-1	NA	CSARAEGSYNEQFF	TGCAGTGCTAGAGCGGAAGGCTCCTACAATGAGCAGTTCTTC
TRBD1	TRBV7-8	TRBJ1-1	many	CASSQGTDAEAFF	TGTGCCAGCAGCCAAGGGACAGACGCTGAAGCTTTCTTT
NA	TRBV6-6	TRBJ1-3	few	CASSYGPGGGPSGNTIYF	TGTGCCAGCAGTTACGGCCCCGGGGGCGGACCCTCTGGAAACACCATATATTTT
NA	TRBV20-1	TRBJ1-1	many	CSARDAGAGNTEAFF	TGCAGTGCTAGAGATGCGGGGGCTGGGAACACTGAAGCTTTCTTT
TRBD1	TRBV4-2	TRBJ1-4	few	CASSQERTGGVKLFF	TGTGCCAGCAGCCAAGAAAGGACAGGGGGAGTAAAACTGTTTTTT
NA	TRBV2	TRBJ2-3	NA	CASSIDRSRTDTQYF	TGTGCCAGCAGTATCGACAGGTCCCGCACAGATACGCAGTATTTT
NA	TRBV5-1	TRBJ2-7	NA	CASSLGVGQYF	TGCGCCAGCAGCTTGGGAGTTGGGCAGTACTTC
NA	TRBV5-6	TRBJ1-2	few	CASSLPPGKSGYTF	TGTGCCAGCAGCCTTCCGCCGGGGAAGAGTGGCTACACCTTC
NA	TRBV6-2/TRBV6-3	TRBJ1-5	many	CASSLTGLQPQHF	TGTGCCAGCAGTTTGACCGGGCTTCAGCCCCAGCATTTT
NA	TRBV14	TRBJ2-7	few	CASSQVWGSSYEQYF	TGTGCCAGCAGCCAGGTCTGGGGGAGCTCCTACGAGCAGTACTTC
NA	TRBV12-3/TRBV12-4	TRBJ2-5	many	CASSLFDGRETQYF	TGTGCCAGCAGTTTATTCGACGGACGAGAGACCCAGTACTTC
TRBD1	TRBV3-1	TRBJ1-6	NA	CASSQTGTGGAPLHF	TGTGCCAGCAGCCAGACCGGGACAGGGGGAGCACCCCTCCACTTT
TRBD1	TRBV6-5	TRBJ2-6	NA	CASSFRGIGSGANVLTF	TGTGCCAGCAGTTTCAGGGGGATCGGATCTGGGGCCAACGTCCTGACTTTC
TRBD1	TRBV7-8	TRBJ1-2	NA	CASSHDRGLYGYTF	TGTGCCAGCAGTCACGACAGGGGGCTCTATGGCTACACCTTC
TRBD2	TRBV27	TRBJ2-5	NA	CASSLFSGGPEETQYF	TGTGCCAGCAGTTTATTTAGCGGGGGCCCGGAAGAGACCCAGTACTTC
NA	TRBV25-1	TRBJ1-1	few	CASSEWGGTEAFF	TGTGCCAGCAGTGAATGGGGGGGCACTGAAGCTTTCTTT
TRBD2	TRBV7-8	TRBJ2-4	few	CASSLALVGLAGGRNIQYF	TGTGCCAGCAGCTTAGCGCTTGTGGGACTAGCGGGGGGGCGGAACATTCAGTACTTC
TRBD1	TRBV9	TRBJ2-7	NA	CASGPRDRISYEQYF	TGTGCCAGCGGCCCTCGGGACAGAATTTCCTACGAGCAGTACTTC
TRBD2	TRBV6-5	TRBJ2-3	many	CASSPGTRSTDTQYF	TGTGCCAGCAGCCCCGGGACTAGGAGCACAGATACGCAGTATTTT
NA	TRBV5-1	TRBJ2-5	many	CASSSYGQGINLRSTQYF	TGCGCCAGCAGCTCCTACGGGCAGGGGATTAATCTCCGATCGACCCAGTACTTC
TRBD2	TRBV4-2	TRBJ2-3	few	CASSQASGDDTQYF	TGTGCCAGCAGCCAAGCTAGCGGGGATGATACGCAGTATTTT
NA	TRBV10-3	TRBJ1-2	few	CAISEKQDYGYTF	TGTGCCATCAGTGAGAAGCAGGACTATGGCTACACCTTC
NA	TRBV9	TRBJ1-1	NA	CASAATGVGTEAFF	TGTGCCAGCGCGGCAACCGGGGTCGGCACTGAAGCTTTCTTT
NA	TRBV29-1	TRBJ1-2	NA	CSVGHQNNYGYTF	TGCAGCGTTGGACACCAAAATAACTATGGCTACACCTTC
NA	TRBV7-2	TRBJ2-5	medium-sized	CASSPRPRGKETQYF	TGTGCCAGCAGCCCCCGCCCGAGAGGGAAAGAGACCCAGTACTTC
TRBD2	TRBV6-6	TRBJ2-1	few	CASSYSYRGDNEQFF	TGTGCCAGCAGTTACTCGTATCGGGGGGACAATGAGCAGTTCTTC
NA	TRBV13	TRBJ2-7	many	CASSLVIRDEQYF	TGTGCCAGCAGCTTAGTGATAAGGGACGAGCAGTACTTC
NA	TRBV30	TRBJ2-7	few	CAWSAGHLAPYEQYF	TGTGCCTGGAGTGCGGGACACCTCGCCCCCTACGAGCAGTACTTC
NA	TRBV9	TRBJ1-1	few	CASSPFDRGLRTEAFF	TGTGCCAGCAGCCCGTTCGATAGGGGTCTTAGGACTGAAGCTTTCTTT
TRBD1	TRBV4-1	TRBJ2-7	NA	CASSRGGSRDRGSYEQYF	TGCGCCAGCAGCCGCGGGGGGTCCCGGGACAGGGGTTCCTACGAGCAGTACTTC
NA	TRBV2	TRBJ2-7	NA	CASSASPYEQYF	TGTGCCAGCAGTGCCAGCCCCTACGAGCAGTACTTC
TRBD2	TRBV10-3	TRBJ2-1	NA	CAISDPGTSGGLGYEQFF	TGTGCCATCAGTGACCCGGGGACTAGCGGGGGGCTTGGTTATGAGCAGTTCTTC
NA	TRBV20-1	TRBJ2-3	NA	CSARERRLRTDTQYF	TGCAGTGCTAGAGAGAGGAGGTTACGCACAGATACGCAGTATTTT
NA	TRBV7-9	TRBJ1-2	NA	CASSLAVDNYGYTF	TGTGCCAGCAGCTTAGCGGTAGACAACTATGGCTACACCTTC